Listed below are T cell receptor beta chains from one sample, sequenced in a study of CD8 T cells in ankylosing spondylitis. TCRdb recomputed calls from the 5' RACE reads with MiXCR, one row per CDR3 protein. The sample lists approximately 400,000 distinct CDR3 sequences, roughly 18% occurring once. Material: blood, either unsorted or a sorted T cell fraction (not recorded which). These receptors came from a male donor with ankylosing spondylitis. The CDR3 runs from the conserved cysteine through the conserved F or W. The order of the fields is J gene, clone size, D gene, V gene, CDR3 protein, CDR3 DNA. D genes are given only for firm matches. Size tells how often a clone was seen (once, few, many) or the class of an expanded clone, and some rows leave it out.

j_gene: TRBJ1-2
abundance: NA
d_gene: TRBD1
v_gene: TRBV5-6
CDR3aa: CASRDRGQDGYTF
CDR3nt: TGTGCCAGCAGGGACAGGGGGCAGGATGGCTACACCTTC

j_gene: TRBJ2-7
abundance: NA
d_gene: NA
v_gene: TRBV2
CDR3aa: CASKGAYEQYF
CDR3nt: TGTGCCAGCAAAGGGGCGTACGAGCAGTACTTC

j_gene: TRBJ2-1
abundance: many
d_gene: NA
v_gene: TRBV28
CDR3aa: CASSRGESSYNEQFF
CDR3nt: TGTGCCAGCAGCCGCGGGGAGAGCTCCTACAATGAGCAGTTCTTC

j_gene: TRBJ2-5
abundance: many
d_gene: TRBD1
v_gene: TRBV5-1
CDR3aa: CASSDLFTGGETQYF
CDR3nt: TGCGCCAGCAGCGACCTGTTCACAGGGGGAGAGACCCAGTACTTC

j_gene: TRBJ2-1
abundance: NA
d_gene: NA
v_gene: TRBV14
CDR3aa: CASSQVDSQQFF
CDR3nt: TGTGCCAGCAGCCAAGTGGACTCTCAGCAGTTCTTC

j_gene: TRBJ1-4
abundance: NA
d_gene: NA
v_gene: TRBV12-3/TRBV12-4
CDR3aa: CASSPGTITEKLFF
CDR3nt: TGTGCCAGCAGTCCCGGGACAATTACTGAAAAACTGTTTTTT

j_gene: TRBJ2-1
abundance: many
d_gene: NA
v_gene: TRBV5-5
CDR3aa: CASSLVVRGGNEQFF
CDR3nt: TGTGCCAGCAGCCTAGTGGTCAGGGGTGGGAATGAGCAGTTCTTC

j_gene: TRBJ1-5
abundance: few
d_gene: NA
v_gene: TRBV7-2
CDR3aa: CASSSGGQPQHF
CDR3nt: TGTGCCAGCAGCTCGGGGGGTCAGCCCCAGCATTTT

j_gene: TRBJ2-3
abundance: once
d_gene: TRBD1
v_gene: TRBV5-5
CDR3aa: CASSPRTGGFTDTQYF
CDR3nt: TGTGCCAGCAGCCCCCGGACAGGGGGCTTTACAGATACGCAGTATTTT

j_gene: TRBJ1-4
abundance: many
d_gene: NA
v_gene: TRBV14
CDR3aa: CASSRGLNEKLFF
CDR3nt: TGTGCCAGCAGCCGAGGACTCAATGAAAAACTGTTTTTT

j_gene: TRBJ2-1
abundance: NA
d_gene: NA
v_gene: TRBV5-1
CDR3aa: CASSPLSNEQFF
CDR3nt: TGCGCCAGCAGCCCCCTTAGCAATGAGCAGTTCTTC

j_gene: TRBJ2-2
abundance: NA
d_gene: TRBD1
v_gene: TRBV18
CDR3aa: CASSPLGQGTPHPNTGELFF
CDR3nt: TGTGCCAGCTCACCCTTGGGACAGGGAACACCCCACCCAAACACCGGGGAGCTGTTTTTT

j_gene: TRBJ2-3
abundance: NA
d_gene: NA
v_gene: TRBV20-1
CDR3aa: CSQGGAKDTQYF
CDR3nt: TGCAGTCAGGGGGGGGCGAAGGATACGCAGTATTTT

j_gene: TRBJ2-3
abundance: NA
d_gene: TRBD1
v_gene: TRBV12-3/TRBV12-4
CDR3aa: CASSFVGQGRDTQYF
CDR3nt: TGTGCCAGCAGTTTTGTGGGACAGGGGCGGGATACGCAGTATTTT

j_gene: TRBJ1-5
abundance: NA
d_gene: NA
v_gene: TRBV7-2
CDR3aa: CASSLESGGNQPQHF
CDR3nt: TGTGCCAGCAGCTTAGAGTCAGGGGGCAATCAGCCCCAGCATTTT

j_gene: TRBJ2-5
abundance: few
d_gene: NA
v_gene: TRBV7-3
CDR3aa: CASSLIPQETQYF
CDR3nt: TGTGCCAGCAGCTTAATCCCCCAAGAGACCCAGTACTTC

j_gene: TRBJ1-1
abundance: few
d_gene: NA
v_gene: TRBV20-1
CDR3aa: CSARMTVRNTEAFF
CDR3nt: TGCAGTGCTAGAATGACAGTCAGGAACACTGAAGCTTTCTTT